The subject of this entry is one TCR beta chain. The repertoire was sequenced with immunoSEQ multiplex PCR; TCRdb's copy has only in-frame clones and lacks some. The sample contains some 63,000 clones, 90% to 98% of which appear only once. This sample was included in a study of siplizumab effects on memory and regulatory T cells. Source material: naive CD8+ T cells sorted from blood. The source of this sequence is a human donor in good health.

This CDR3 reads CASRGTSGANNEQFF. For the CDR3, the DNA is TGTGCCAGCAGGGGGACTAGCGGGGCTAACAATGAGCAGTTCTTC. The V and J genes are TRBV2 and TRBJ2-7, with 13 bases that match TRBD2. Near its end, the DNA agrees better with TRBJ2-1, so the J call may be wrong. Germline V gene data show CDR1 as SNHLY and CDR2 as FYNNEI. This CDR3 region has 15 residues.